These 21 T cell receptor beta chains were all obtained from the same sample, sequenced in a study of OX40 agonist ivuxolimab in advanced cancers. Sequencing was performed with immunoSEQ multiplex PCR; in TCRdb, only in-frame clones are kept and a portion is missing. The data show about 73,000 clones, around 90% seen once. The sample was CD4+ or CD8+ T cells sorted from blood, taken in a trial of the OX40 agonist ivuxolimab. These receptors were collected from an adult with an advanced solid tumor such as melanoma, head and neck, liver or kidney cancer.

V usage is TRBV5-4 and J usage is TRBJ1-5; the match to TRBD1 covers 7 bases. Germline-derived CDR1 and CDR2 are SGHNT and YYREEE (reference sequence). The J segment lost 11 bases and the V segment lost 4 bases, leaving 12 bases of the junction unmatched. CDR3 length: 14 amino acids. CDR3: CASSAGGFNKAQHF. CDR3 coding DNA: TGTGCCAGCAGCGCAGGGGGGTTTAATAAGGCCCAGCATTTT.

The gene calls are TRBV19 and TRBJ2-1; 8 bases map to TRBD1. The V gene's germline CDR1 is LNHDA and CDR2 SQIVND (reference sequence). The CDR3 runs 12 residues. V trimming: 6 bases; J trimming: 9 bases; junction bases outside the gene matches: 4. The CDR3 is CASRRQGFEQFF. The DNA for the CDR3 is TGTGCCAGTAGACGACAGGGGTTTGAGCAGTTCTTC. Based on the CDR3 plus reference TRBV19 and TRBJ2-1, the full variable domain is DGGITQSPKYLFRKEGQNVTLSCEQNLNHDAMYWYRQDPGQGLRLIYYSQIVNDFQKGDIAEGYSVSREKKESFPLTVTSAQKNPTAFYLCASRRQGFEQFFGPGTRLTVL.

This clone was detected once. V usage is TRBV19 and J usage is TRBJ2-1; D may be TRBD2 (6 bases). Germline values: CDR1 LNHDA, CDR2 SQIVND (reference sequence). V was trimmed by 5 bases and J by 4 bases, leaving 12 bases between them. The length of the CDR3 is 14 residues. CDR3 loop: CASSAGGKYNEQFF. In nucleotides, the CDR3 is TGTGCCAGTAGTGCTGGCGGGAAGTACAATGAGCAGTTCTTC.

This chain links TRBV7-3 with TRBJ2-5; TRBD2 aligns across 8 bases. The germline gives CDR1 SGHTA, CDR2 FQGTGA. J was trimmed by 7 bases and V by 2 bases; bases with no gene match: 9. The CDR3 loop spans 15 amino acids. In DNA, the CDR3 is TGTGCCAGCAGCTTAGCCAGCGGGGGCGCAGGGACCCAGTACTTC. This sequence encodes CASSLASGGAGTQYF.

In regard to this clone: One end of the junction varies from germline; a read error may be responsible. V is TRBV7-7 and J is TRBJ2-1; 7 bases align to TRBD2. This CDR3 comprises 14 residues. Germline CDR1 and CDR2: SSHAT and FNYEAQ (reference sequence). For the CDR3, the DNA is TGTGCTAGCAGCTCCGGGACTAATACCTATGAGCAGTTCTTC. It encodes CASSSGTNTYEQFF.

About this clone: One end of the junction is discordant with germline, which a read error may explain. V usage is TRBV7-7 and J usage is TRBJ2-2; D is unresolved. This CDR3 is 12 amino acids long. Per the germline V gene, CDR1 is SSHAT and CDR2 is FNYEAQ (reference sequence). Here the CDR3 reads CASSLRTGELFF. The DNA of the CDR3 is TGTGCTAGCAGCTTAAGAACCGGGGAGCTGTTTTTT.

This clone was detected only once. The chain joins TRBV2 to TRBJ2-1, with D uncertain. Germline V CDR1 and CDR2: SNHLY, FYNNEI. V was cut by 1 base and J by 10 bases, with 8 bases left in between. The CDR3 length is 12 residues. The CDR3 DNA reads as TGTGCCAGCAGTGAAGAGAGACAAGAGCAGTTCTTC. It translates to CASSEERQEQFF.

CDR3 protein: CASSLRLRDSGTQYF. CDR3 nucleotide sequence: TGTGCCAGCAGTTTACGTCTCAGGGACAGCGGGACCCAGTACTTC. V and J are TRBV28 and TRBJ2-5, with 7 nucleotides matching TRBD1. Germline-derived CDR1 and CDR2 are MDHEN and SYDVKM. CDR3 length equals 15 residues. V shed 2 bases and J 7 bases; nucleotides not matched to a gene: 10.

The V call is TRBV30, the J call TRBJ1-3; the D is unclear. This CDR3 region has 14 residues. Germline lookup yields CDR1 GTSNPN and CDR2 SVGIG (reference sequence). The V end lost 3 bases, the J end lost 0 bases, and 9 bases lay between the germline ends. CDR3 nucleotide sequence: TGTGCCTGGAGGGACCGCCGCTCTGGAAACACCATATATTTT. It encodes CAWRDRRSGNTIYF.

V usage is TRBV5-4 and J usage is TRBJ2-5; 10 nucleotides line up with TRBD2. Trimming removed 4 bases from V and 4 bases from J; junction bases left unmatched: 4. The CDR3 covers 14 residues. Germline CDR1 SGHNT, CDR2 YYREEE (reference sequence). CDR3 sequence: CASSTSGRGETQYF. DNA of the CDR3: TGTGCCAGCAGCACCAGCGGGAGGGGAGAGACCCAGTACTTC.

V is TRBV4-2 and J is TRBJ2-1, with a tentative D call TRBD2 (5 bases). V shed 0 bases and J shed 3 bases, with 21 bases lying between them. The CDR3 sequence is 19 residues long. Germline V gives CDR1 LGHNA, CDR2 YNFKEQ. Here the CDR3 DNA reads TGTGCCAGCAGCCAAGAAAGGTCTCCCTACGGGGTGGTCTACAATGAGCAGTTCTTC. This codes for CASSQERSPYGVVYNEQFF.

The J gene is TRBJ2-7, the V gene TRBV5-1, with 8 bases aligning to TRBD1. Germline V CDR1 and CDR2: SGHRS, YFSETQ. V shed 2 bases, J shed 2 bases, and the junction held 6 bases outside the gene matches. This CDR3 comprises 15 residues. The CDR3 reads CASSFDGQGPYEQYF. The CDR3 DNA reads TGCGCCAGCAGCTTCGACGGACAGGGACCCTACGAGCAGTACTTC.

The V and J genes are TRBV11-1 and TRBJ2-5, with 10 nucleotides matching TRBD1. Trimming at V came to 5 bases and at J to 10 bases, leaving 13 bases not matched to a gene. The CDR3 has 15 amino acids. CDR1 is SGHAT, CDR2 FQDESV, per germline (reference sequence). The CDR3 is CASSPTGGGGVGQYF. The CDR3 DNA follows: TGTGCCAGCAGCCCGACAGGGGGCGGGGGCGTCGGCCAGTACTTC.

This clone was detected only once. V is TRBV11-2 and J is TRBJ2-4; tentative D call: TRBD1 (5 bases). The CDR3 consists of 17 residues. Germline CDR1 is SGHAT and CDR2 is FQNNGV. V shed 1 base and J shed 1 base, with 14 bases lying between them. The CDR3 DNA is TGTGCCAGCAGCTTAGTTAATCACAGGCCGGCCAAAAACATTCAGTACTTC. Amino acids: CASSLVNHRPAKNIQYF.

This chain links TRBV19 with TRBJ2-2, with TRBD2 matching over 9 bases. The trim removed 5 bases at V and 4 bases at J, leaving 2 bases unmatched. This CDR3 has 14 residues. The germline V gene encodes CDR1 LNHDA and CDR2 SQIVND (reference sequence). In DNA, the CDR3 is TGTGCCAGTAGTGGTAGCGGGAGCACCGGGGAGCTGTTTTTT. The encoded protein is CASSGSGSTGELFF. Full variable domain (rest looked up from reference TRBV19 and TRBJ2-2): DGGITQSPKYLFRKEGQNVTLSCEQNLNHDAMYWYRQDPGQGLRLIYYSQIVNDFQKGDIAEGYSVSREKKESFPLTVTSAQKNPTAFYLCASSGSGSTGELFFGEGSRLTVL.

The chain couples TRBV28 to TRBJ2-2; D unresolved. The V end lost 8 bases, the J end lost 7 bases, and 14 bases lay between the germline ends. Germline V lookup: CDR1 MDHEN, CDR2 SYDVKM. The CDR3 length is 13 residues. This CDR3 reads CASGFLVDGELFF. CDR3 bases: TGTGCCAGCGGGTTTTTGGTCGACGGGGAGCTGTTTTTT. The full variable domain, rest sourced from reference TRBV28 and TRBJ2-2, is DVKVTQSSRYLVKRTGEKVFLECVQDMDHENMFWYRQDPGLGLRLIYFSYDVKMKEKGDIPEGYSVSREKKERFSLILESASTNQTSMYLCASGFLVDGELFFGEGSRLTVL.

Regarding this clone: The limits of the CDR3 on the DNA are not certain, so only TCRdb's listed CDR3 is given. The rearrangement joins TRBV7-2 to TRBJ2-7. Ends included, the CDR3 has 14 residues. Per the germline V gene, CDR1 is SGHTA and CDR2 is FQGNSA. CDR3 in amino acids: CASSFGPGPYEQYF.

The V gene is TRBV28, the J gene TRBJ2-2; possible D gene TRBD1, 5 bases. The CDR3 is 16 residues long. The germline gives CDR1 MDHEN, CDR2 SYDVKM. Between the trimmed V and J ends, which lost 3 bases and 0 bases, there was a span of 11 bases. CDR3 sequence (DNA): TGTGCCAGCAGTTTCGGGCAGGGCACGAACACCGGGGAGCTGTTTTTT. Its translation: CASSFGQGTNTGELFF.

V gene TRBV5-1 combines with J gene TRBJ2-3; TRBD2 matches 12 bases. The CDR3 has 14 residues. V shed 9 bases, J shed 4 bases, and the junction held 6 bases outside the gene matches. Germline CDR1 SGHRS, CDR2 YFSETQ. CDR3 nucleotide sequence: TGCGCCAATCGGACTAGCGGGATGGCAGATACGCAGTATTTT. It translates to CANRTSGMADTQYF.

The chain couples TRBV11-2 to TRBJ2-1, with 11 bases identical to TRBD2. V trimming: 5 bases; J trimming: 7 bases; junction bases outside the gene matches: 4. Looked up from germline, CDR1 is SGHAT and CDR2 is FQNNGV. The CDR3 spans 14 residues. The CDR3 sequence is CASSPWTSGNEQFF. CDR3 bases: TGTGCCAGCAGCCCTTGGACTAGCGGGAATGAGCAGTTCTTC.

The chain carries TRBV19 and TRBJ1-2; D is undetermined. Trimming cost V 5 bases and J 7 bases, with 14 bases left between them. CDR3 length equals 13 residues. Per the germline V gene, CDR1 is LNHDA and CDR2 is SQIVND (reference sequence). The CDR3 loop is CASSELGRAGYTF. Here the CDR3 DNA reads TGTGCCAGTAGTGAGCTAGGGAGAGCTGGCTACACCTTC.